The clone carrying this T cell receptor beta chain has only one observation. The protocol was immunoSEQ multiplex PCR, while the TCRdb copy is restricted to in-frame clones and leaves out a portion. Among some 80,000 clones, over 85% were seen once, and the ten largest hold around 0.65%. The CDR3 covers 14 residues. Germline V gene sequence: CDR1 SNHLY, CDR2 FYNNEI. V was cut by 2 bases and J by 0 bases, with 7 bases left in between. The data belong to a study of OX40 agonist ivuxolimab in advanced cancers. This receptor was taken from an adult with an advanced solid tumor such as melanoma, head and neck, liver or kidney cancer. This sequence joins TRBV2 and TRBJ1-1, with D tentatively TRBD1 (5 bases). Sequencing used CD4+ or CD8+ T cells sorted from blood, obtained in a trial of the OX40 agonist ivuxolimab. CDR3 sequence: CASSEQGLNTEAFF. The CDR3, as DNA: TGTGCCAGCAGTGAACAGGGATTGAACACTGAAGCTTTCTTT. Full variable domain (rest looked up from reference TRBV2 and TRBJ1-1): EPEVTQTPSHQVTQMGQEVILRCVPISNHLYFYWYRQILGQKVEFLVSFYNNEISEKSEIFDDQFSVERPDGSNFTLKIRSTKLEDSAMYFCASSEQGLNTEAFFGQGTRLTVV.